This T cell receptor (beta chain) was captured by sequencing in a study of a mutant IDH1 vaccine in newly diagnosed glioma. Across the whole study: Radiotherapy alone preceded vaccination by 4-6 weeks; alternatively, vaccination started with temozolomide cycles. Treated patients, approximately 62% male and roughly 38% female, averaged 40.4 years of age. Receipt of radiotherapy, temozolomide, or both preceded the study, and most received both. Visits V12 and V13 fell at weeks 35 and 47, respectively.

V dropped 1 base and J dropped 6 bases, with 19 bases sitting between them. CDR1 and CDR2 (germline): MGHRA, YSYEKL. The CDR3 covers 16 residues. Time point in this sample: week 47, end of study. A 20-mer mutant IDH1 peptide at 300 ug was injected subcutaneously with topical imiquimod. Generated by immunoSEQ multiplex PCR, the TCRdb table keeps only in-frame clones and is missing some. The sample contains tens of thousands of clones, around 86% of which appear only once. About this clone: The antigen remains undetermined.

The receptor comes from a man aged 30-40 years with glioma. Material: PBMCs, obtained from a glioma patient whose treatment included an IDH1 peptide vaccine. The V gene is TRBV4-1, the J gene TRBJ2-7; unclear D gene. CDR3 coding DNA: TGCGCCAGCAGCCAAGTCTACGGAGTCGTTTCTGGCGAGCAGTACTTC. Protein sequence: CASSQVYGVVSGEQYF.